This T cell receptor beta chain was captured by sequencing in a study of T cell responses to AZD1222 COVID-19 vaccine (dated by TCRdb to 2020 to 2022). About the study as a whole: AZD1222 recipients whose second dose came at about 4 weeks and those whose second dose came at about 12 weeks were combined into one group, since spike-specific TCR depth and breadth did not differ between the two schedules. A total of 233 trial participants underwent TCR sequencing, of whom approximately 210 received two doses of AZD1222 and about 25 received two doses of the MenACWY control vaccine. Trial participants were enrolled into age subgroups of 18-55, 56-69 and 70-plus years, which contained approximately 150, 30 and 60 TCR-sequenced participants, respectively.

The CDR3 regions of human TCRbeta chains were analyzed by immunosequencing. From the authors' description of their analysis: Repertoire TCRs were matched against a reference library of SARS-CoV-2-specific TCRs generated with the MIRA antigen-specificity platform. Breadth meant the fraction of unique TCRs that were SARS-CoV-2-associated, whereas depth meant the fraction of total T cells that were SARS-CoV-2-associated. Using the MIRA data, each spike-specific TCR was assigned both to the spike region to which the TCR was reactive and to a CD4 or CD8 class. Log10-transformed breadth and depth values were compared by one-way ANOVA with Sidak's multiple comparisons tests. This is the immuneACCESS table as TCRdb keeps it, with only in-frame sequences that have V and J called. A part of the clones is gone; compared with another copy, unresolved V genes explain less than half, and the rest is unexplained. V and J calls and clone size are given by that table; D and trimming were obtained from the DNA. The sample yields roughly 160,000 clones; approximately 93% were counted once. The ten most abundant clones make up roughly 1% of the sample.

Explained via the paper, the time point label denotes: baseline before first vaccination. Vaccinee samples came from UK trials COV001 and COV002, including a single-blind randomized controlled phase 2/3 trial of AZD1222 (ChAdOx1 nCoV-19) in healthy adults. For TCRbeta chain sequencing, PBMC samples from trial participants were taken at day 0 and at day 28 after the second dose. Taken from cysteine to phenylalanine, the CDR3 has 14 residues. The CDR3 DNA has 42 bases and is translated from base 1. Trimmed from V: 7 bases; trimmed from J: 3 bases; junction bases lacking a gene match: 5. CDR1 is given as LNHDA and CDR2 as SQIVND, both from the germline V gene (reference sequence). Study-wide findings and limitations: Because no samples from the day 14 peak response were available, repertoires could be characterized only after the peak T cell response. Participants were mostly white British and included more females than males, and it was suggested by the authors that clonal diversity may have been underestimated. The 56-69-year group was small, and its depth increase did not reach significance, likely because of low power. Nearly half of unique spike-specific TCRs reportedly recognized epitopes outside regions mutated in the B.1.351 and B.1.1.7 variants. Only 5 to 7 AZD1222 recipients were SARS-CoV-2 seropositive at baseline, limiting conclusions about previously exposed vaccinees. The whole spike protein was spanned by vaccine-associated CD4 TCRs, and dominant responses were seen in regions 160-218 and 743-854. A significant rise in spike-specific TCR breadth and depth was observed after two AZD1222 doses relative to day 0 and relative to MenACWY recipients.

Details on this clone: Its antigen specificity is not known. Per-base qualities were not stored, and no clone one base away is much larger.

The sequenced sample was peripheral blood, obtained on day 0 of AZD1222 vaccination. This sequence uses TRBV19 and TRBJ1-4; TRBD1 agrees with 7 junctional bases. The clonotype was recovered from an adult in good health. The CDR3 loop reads CASTFGTANEKLFF. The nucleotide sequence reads TGTGCCAGTACCTTCGGGACAGCTAATGAAAAACTGTTTTTT.